These 32 T cell receptor beta chains originate from one sample sequenced in a study of T cells after somatic rescue of genetic block. Measured with immunoSEQ multiplex PCR; TCRdb has only the in-frame clones, and not every one. Of under 150,000 clones listed, 75% to 95% were seen once; the top ten hold around 1.5%. Sequencing was performed on peripheral blood mononuclear cells (PBMCs). The receptors here all came from a young woman.

The chain has TRBV11-2 and TRBJ1-3; D is undetermined. Trimming removed 1 base from V and 0 bases from J, with 10 bases in between. CDR3 length: 16 residues. Per the germline V gene, CDR1 is SGHAT and CDR2 is FQNNGV. CDR3 region: CASSLAAPSSGNTIYF. CDR3 sequence (DNA): TGTGCCAGCAGCTTAGCGGCACCCAGCTCTGGAAACACCATATATTTT.

DNA for the CDR3: TGCGCCAGCAGCCAAGAAGACGCATACGAGCAGTACTTC. Amino acids: CASSQEDAYEQYF. V usage is TRBV4-3 and J usage is TRBJ2-7; D remains unclear. Trimming stripped 0 bases from V and 4 bases from J, with 7 bases between. This CDR3 has 13 amino acids. Germline V gives CDR1 LGHNA, CDR2 YSLEER.

The V and J genes are TRBV30 and TRBJ1-4; D possibly corresponds to TRBD1 (5 bases). CDR3 length equals 12 residues. V was clipped by 4 bases and J by 5 bases, with 8 bases between them. CDR1 is GTSNPN, CDR2 SVGIG, per germline (reference sequence). The CDR3 coding sequence is TGTGCCTGGACTGGGGGAAATGAAAAACTGTTTTTT. It yields the protein CAWTGGNEKLFF.

The chain has TRBV23-1 and TRBJ1-1; D uncertain. TRBV23-1 qualifies as an ORF whose function is uncertain. Trimming shortened V by 4 bases and J by 2 bases, and 11 bases separated the two germline ends. The length of the CDR3 is 14 residues. The chain's CDR3 is CASSRGAKNTEAFF. The DNA of the CDR3 is TGCGCCAGCAGTCGAGGAGCCAAAAACACTGAAGCTTTCTTT.

The chain uses TRBV6-1 and TRBJ2-7; TRBD1 matches at 9 bases. The V and J ends lost 4 bases and 3 bases, in that order; junction bases with no gene match: 13. Germline loops: CDR1 MNHNS, CDR2 SASEGT. CDR3 length: 17 residues. The CDR3 region is CASSVDYRDRVNYEQYF. In DNA, the CDR3 is TGTGCCAGCAGTGTAGACTACCGGGACAGGGTGAACTACGAGCAGTACTTC.

V gene TRBV29-1 combines with J gene TRBJ2-3; 11 positions agree with TRBD1. Trimming took 3 bases from V and 2 from J; bases not matched to a gene: 7. This CDR3 has 16 amino acids. The germline CDR1 and CDR2 sequences are SQVTM and ANQGSEA. In DNA form, the CDR3 reads TGCAGCGTTGATTCGGACAGGGGGCCCTCCACAGATACGCAGTATTTT. The encoded protein is CSVDSDRGPSTDTQYF.

The chain joins TRBV29-1 to TRBJ2-3; 13 bases map to TRBD2. The CDR3 is 17 amino acids. CDR1 and CDR2 from the germline V gene are SQVTM and ANQGSEA. Trimming took 6 bases from V and 0 from J; bases not matched to a gene: 9. The CDR3, as DNA: TGCAGCGTAGAAACTAGCGGGGGGGTGTCTAGCACAGATACGCAGTATTTT. This translates into CSVETSGGVSSTDTQYF.

The V gene is TRBV9, the J gene TRBJ2-3, with D perhaps being TRBD1 or TRBD2 (5 bases each). The germline V and J ends were trimmed by 4 bases and 4 bases, with 22 bases remaining between them. The germline gives CDR1 SGDLS, CDR2 YYNGEE. The CDR3 totals 17 residues. CDR3 coding DNA: TGTGCCAGCAGCCCTCGGGACCTTTCCTTGCACGCAGATACGCAGTATTTT. This translates into CASSPRDLSLHADTQYF. Complete variable domain (other parts from reference TRBV9 and TRBJ2-3): DSGVTQTPKHLITATGQRVTLRCSPRSGDLSVYWYQQSLDQGLQFLIQYYNGEERAKGNILERFSAQQFPDLHSELNLSSLELGDSALYFCASSPRDLSLHADTQYFGPGTRLTVL.

The chain joins TRBV5-8 to TRBJ2-1; TRBD1 might be the D (5 bases). CDR1 and CDR2 from the germline V gene are SGHTS and YDEGEE. V was shortened by 2 bases and J by 8 bases, with 11 bases between the two germline ends. The length of the CDR3 is 13 residues. The CDR3 nucleotides read TGTGCCAGCAGCTTTCAGGGAAGGCATGAGCAGTTCTTC. As protein: CASSFQGRHEQFF.

V usage is TRBV4-3 and J usage is TRBJ1-1; D is uncertain. The CDR3 length is 15 residues. CDR1 and CDR2 from the germline V gene are LGHNA and YSLEER. V dropped 1 base and J dropped 3 bases, with 12 bases sitting between them. CDR3 sequence (DNA): TGCGCCAGCAGCCAAGGGAGGTTTAGGGACACTGAAGCTTTCTTT. Translation: CASSQGRFRDTEAFF.

The chain links TRBV11-1 to TRBJ2-1; 9 bases are a match to TRBD1. The J segment lost 2 bases and the V segment lost 5 bases, leaving 7 bases of the junction unmatched. Germline V lookup: CDR1 SGHAT, CDR2 FQDESV (reference sequence). The CDR3 extends over 16 amino acids. As DNA, the CDR3 is TGTGCCAGCAGCAAAATTGGACAGGGGACCTACAATGAGCAGTTCTTC. The encoded protein is CASSKIGQGTYNEQFF.

The J gene is TRBJ1-5, the V gene TRBV19; D perhaps matches TRBD1 (6 bases). V was cut by 1 base and J by 2 bases, with 9 bases left in between. Germline CDR1 reads LNHDA; CDR2 reads SQIVND (reference sequence). The CDR3 has 15 amino acids. CDR3 loop: CASSIATGGNQPQHF. The CDR3 DNA is TGTGCCAGTAGTATAGCGACAGGAGGCAATCAGCCCCAGCATTTT.

The V call is TRBV4-1, the J call TRBJ1-6, with 7 bases matching TRBD1. The V gene end was trimmed by 0 bases and the J gene end by 8 bases; junction bases not matched to a gene: 10. This CDR3 region has 17 residues. CDR1 and CDR2 (germline): MGHRA, YSYEKL. The CDR3 nucleotides are TGCGCCAGCAGCCAAGAGGGCGCAGGGGGTGTTGATTCACCCCTCCACTTT. This sequence encodes CASSQEGAGGVDSPLHF.

CDR3 loop: CASSVGDALGQPQHF. CDR3 DNA: TGTGCCAGCAGCGTGGGGGACGCCCTGGGTCAGCCCCAGCATTTT. V usage is TRBV9 and J usage is TRBJ1-5; perhaps TRBD1 as D (5 bases). CDR1 is SGDLS and CDR2 is YYNGEE in the germline V gene. The germline V and J ends were trimmed by 2 bases and 6 bases, with 15 bases remaining between them. The CDR3 sequence is 15 residues long.

The chain employs TRBV9 and TRBJ2-1, with D maybe TRBD1 (6 bases). CDR1 is SGDLS and CDR2 is YYNGEE in the germline V gene. Trimming removed 1 base at V and 6 bases at J, with 14 bases between. The CDR3 runs to 15 residues. CDR3 bases: TGTGCCAGCAGCGTAAAAACATTGGGGGCCAATGAGCAGTTCTTC. As protein: CASSVKTLGANEQFF.

The J gene is TRBJ1-5, the V gene TRBV4-3; tentatively, D is TRBD1 (5 bases). V was trimmed by 4 bases and J by 0 bases, leaving 10 bases between them. This CDR3 has 15 residues. Germline-derived CDR1 and CDR2 are LGHNA and YSLEER. The CDR3 sequence: CASSRFRDSNQPQHF. The CDR3 coding sequence is TGCGCCAGCAGCCGGTTCAGGGATAGCAATCAGCCCCAGCATTTT.

This clone occurred once. The chain joins TRBV30 to TRBJ2-7; perhaps TRBD2 as D (5 bases). CDR1 is GTSNPN and CDR2 is SVGIG in the germline V gene (reference sequence). This CDR3 comprises 13 residues. The V gene lost 2 bases and the J gene lost 2 bases, with 10 bases spanning the gap. CDR3 in DNA: TGTGCCTGGAGTAGAGGGAATCCCTACGAGCAGTACTTC. It encodes CAWSRGNPYEQYF.

In this sample, this clone turned up once. This chain links TRBV11-3 with TRBJ2-2; D uncertain. The germline V gene encodes CDR1 SGHNT and CDR2 YENEEA. V was cut by 7 bases and J by 4 bases, with 16 bases left in between. The CDR3 covers 15 residues. CDR3: CASTTGPSSTGELFF. DNA for the CDR3: TGTGCCAGCACCACCGGGCCGTCGAGCACCGGGGAGCTGTTTTTT.

The V call is TRBV4-1, the J call TRBJ2-7; D unclear. The V gene's germline CDR1 is MGHRA and CDR2 YSYEKL. This CDR3 contains 13 residues. V was trimmed by 6 bases and J by 0 bases, leaving 9 bases between them. This CDR3 reads CASSPTNSYEQYF. For the CDR3, the DNA is TGCGCCAGCAGTCCTACGAACTCCTACGAGCAGTACTTC.

This clone has just one count. This chain links TRBV9 with TRBJ2-3; 7 bases align to TRBD2. This CDR3 is built from 17 residues. With V trimmed by 4 bases and J by 0 bases, 11 bases remained unmatched. The germline V gene has CDR1 SGDLS and CDR2 YYNGEE. CDR3 in amino acids: CASSLLPSGTSTDTQYF. As DNA, the CDR3 is TGTGCCAGCAGCCTCCTCCCGAGCGGGACTAGCACAGATACGCAGTATTTT.

Remarks on this clone: The junction differs from germline at one of its ends, possibly a read error. Other DNA sequences in this specimen translate into the identical CDR3. CDR3 amino acids: CASSQDIASNQPQHF. In nucleotides, the CDR3 is TGTGCCAGCAGCCAAGATATCGCTAGCAATCAGCCCCAGCATTTT. The V call is TRBV4-1, the J call TRBJ1-5; no clear D gene. This CDR3 has 15 residues. CDR1 MGHRA and CDR2 YSYEKL come from the germline V gene.

The chain is built from TRBV19 and TRBJ1-5; D is unclear. This CDR3 is built from 13 residues. Germline V gene data show CDR1 as LNHDA and CDR2 as SQIVND (reference sequence). The germline V and J ends were trimmed by 3 bases and 1 base, with 4 bases remaining between them. The CDR3: CASSMSSNQPQHF. The DNA of the CDR3 is TGTGCCAGTAGTATGAGCAGCAATCAGCCCCAGCATTTT.

The chain recombines TRBV30 with TRBJ1-6; 9 bases match TRBD1. This CDR3 is built from 16 residues. The V gene end was trimmed by 3 bases and the J gene end by 6 bases; junction bases not matched to a gene: 9. CDR1 GTSNPN and CDR2 SVGIG come from the germline V gene (reference sequence). In nucleotides, the CDR3 is TGTGCCTGGAGCACCTTACAGGGGGCGTTTAATTCACCCCTCCACTTT. Residues: CAWSTLQGAFNSPLHF.

The genes are TRBV27 and TRBJ2-1; D is unresolved. The CDR3 length is 15 residues. CDR1 is MNHEY and CDR2 is SMNVEV in the germline V gene (reference sequence). Trimming pared 2 bases from V and 2 bases from J, leaving 10 bases between. CDR3 DNA sequence: TGTGCCAGCAGTTTAATAAGCAGCCCCTACAATGAGCAGTTCTTC. Its translation: CASSLISSPYNEQFF.

The V gene is TRBV6-5, the J gene TRBJ1-1; D gene ambiguous. The CDR3 has 14 residues. The V gene's germline CDR1 is MNHEY and CDR2 SVGAGI. V lost 1 base and J lost 3, with 9 bases in between. CDR3 coding DNA: TGTGCCAGCAGTTACTTGGGGTTGGACACTGAAGCTTTCTTT. Protein: CASSYLGLDTEAFF.

The CDR3 DNA reads TGCGCCAGCAGCTTTGTCCATCCTAGCGGGGGGGAAGAGCAGTACTTC. Translating gives CASSFVHPSGGEEQYF. The chain carries TRBV5-1 and TRBJ2-7; 12 positions agree with TRBD2. V lost 2 bases and J lost 7; bases outside the gene matches: 10. The CDR3 has 16 residues. Germline V lookup: CDR1 SGHRS, CDR2 YFSETQ.

The chain couples TRBV2 to TRBJ2-1, with TRBD2 identical over 11 bases. Unmatched junction bases numbered 5, after V lost 6 bases and J lost 4 bases. This CDR3 comprises 15 residues. Germline CDR1 SNHLY, CDR2 FYNNEI. The chain's CDR3 is CASSPGTSGYNEQFF. CDR3 sequence (DNA): TGTGCCAGCAGCCCCGGGACTAGCGGTTACAATGAGCAGTTCTTC.

Only one count was recorded for this clone. The rearrangement joins TRBV6-6 to TRBJ2-1, with D tentatively TRBD1 (5 bases). The length of the CDR3 is 12 residues. Trimming pared 5 bases from V and 12 bases from J, leaving 14 bases between. The V gene's germline CDR1 is MNHNY and CDR2 SVGAGI (reference sequence). In DNA form, the CDR3 reads TGTGCCAGCAGTAATTCAGGGTTGGTGCAGTTCTTC. This gives the protein CASSNSGLVQFF.

In this sample, this clone turned up once. The chain uses TRBV6-5 and TRBJ1-2, with D maybe TRBD1 (5 bases). V was cut by 4 bases and J by 9 bases, with 9 bases left in between. The CDR3 is 11 amino acids. Germline V gene data show CDR1 as MNHEY and CDR2 as SVGAGI. CDR3 region: CASSSPGSYTF. The CDR3 region has the DNA TGTGCCAGCAGTTCCCCAGGGAGCTACACCTTC.

The genes are TRBV19 and TRBJ1-2; 7 bases match TRBD1. Trimming took 2 bases from V and 8 from J; bases not matched to a gene: 14. The CDR3 runs to 16 residues. Germline V gene sequence: CDR1 LNHDA, CDR2 SQIVND (reference sequence). The CDR3 sequence: CASSIRGETGPRGYTF. The CDR3 DNA reads TGTGCCAGTAGTATACGGGGAGAGACAGGGCCCCGGGGCTACACCTTC.

J is TRBJ1-1 and V is TRBV6-6; no definite D call. CDR1 and CDR2 from the germline V gene are MNHNY and SVGAGI (reference sequence). Deletions cut 5 bases from V and 7 bases from J, with 11 bases between. The CDR3 length is 12 residues. CDR3 sequence reads: CASSTTSHEAFF. The CDR3 nucleotides read TGTGCCAGCAGTACAACAAGTCATGAAGCTTTCTTT.

The chain carries TRBV7-6 and TRBJ2-5; 7 bases match TRBD1. After removal of 1 base from V and 4 bases from J, the junction contained 0 bases not matched to a gene. Germline V gene sequence: CDR1 SGHVS, CDR2 FNYEAQ. The length of the CDR3 is 13 residues. The CDR3, as DNA: TGTGCCAGCAGCTTAGGACAGGGAGAGACCCAGTACTTC. Protein sequence: CASSLGQGETQYF.